This T cell receptor (beta chain) was sequenced for a study of cytomegalovirus exposure and HLA in healthy donors. General study results and limits: Being productive about 87% or about 30% of the time was typical of most TCR beta V segments in an earlier analysis.

For this clone: The antigen remains undetermined.

Researchers ran the PCR with 60 Vbeta and 13 Jbeta primers. Sequenced by immunoSEQ multiplex PCR; TCRdb stores in-frame clones only, minus some. Recorded for this sample: some 75,000 clones. Germline V lookup: CDR1 LNHDA, CDR2 SQIVND (reference sequence). The CDR3 spans 13 residues. The V and J ends lost 6 bases and 1 base respectively, with 10 bases between them. The material sequenced was PBMCs. The chain uses TRBV19 and TRBJ2-7; a weak D match, TRBD2 (5 bases). This TCR was sampled from a man aged 40-50 years in good health and CMV-seronegative. CDR3 DNA sequence: TGTGCCAGTAGCCCACGGGATTCCTACGAGCAGTACTTC. Its translation: CASSPRDSYEQYF.